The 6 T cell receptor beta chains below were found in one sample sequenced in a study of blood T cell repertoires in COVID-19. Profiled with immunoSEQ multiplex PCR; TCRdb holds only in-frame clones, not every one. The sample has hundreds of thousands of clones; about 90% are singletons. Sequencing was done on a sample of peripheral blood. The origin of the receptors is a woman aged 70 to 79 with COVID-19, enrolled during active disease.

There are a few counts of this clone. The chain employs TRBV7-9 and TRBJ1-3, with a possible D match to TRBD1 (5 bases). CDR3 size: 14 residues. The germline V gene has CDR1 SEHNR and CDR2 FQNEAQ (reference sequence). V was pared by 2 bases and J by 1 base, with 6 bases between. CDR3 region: CASSLRGSGNTIYF. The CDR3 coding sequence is TGTGCCAGCAGCTTACGGGGGTCTGGAAACACCATATATTTT. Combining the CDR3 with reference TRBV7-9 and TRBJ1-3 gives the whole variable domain DTGVSQNPRHKITKRGQNVTFRCDPISEHNRLYWYRQTLGQGPEFLTYFQNEAQLEKSRLLSDRFSAERPKGSFSTLEIQRTEQGDSAMYLCASSLRGSGNTIYFGEGSWLTVV.

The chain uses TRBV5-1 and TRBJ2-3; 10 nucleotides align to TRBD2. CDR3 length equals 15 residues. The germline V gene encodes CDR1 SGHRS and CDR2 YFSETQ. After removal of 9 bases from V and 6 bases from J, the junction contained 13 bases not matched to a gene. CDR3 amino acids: CATTRGTAGGDTQYF. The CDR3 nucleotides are TGCGCCACCACGCGGGGTACAGCGGGAGGGGATACGCAGTATTTT.

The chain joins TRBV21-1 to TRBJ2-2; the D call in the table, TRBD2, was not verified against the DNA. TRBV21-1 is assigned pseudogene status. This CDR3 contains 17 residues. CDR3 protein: CASSTKRTSGSSGELFF. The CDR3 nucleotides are TGTGCCAGCAGCACAAAGCGTACTAGCGGGAGTTCCGGGGAGCTGTTTTTT.

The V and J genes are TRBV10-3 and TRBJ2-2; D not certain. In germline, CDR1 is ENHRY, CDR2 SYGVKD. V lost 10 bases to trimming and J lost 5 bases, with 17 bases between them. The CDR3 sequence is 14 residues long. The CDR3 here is CATRGAVETGELFF. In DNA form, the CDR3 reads TGTGCCACCCGCGGTGCCGTAGAAACCGGGGAGCTGTTTTTT.

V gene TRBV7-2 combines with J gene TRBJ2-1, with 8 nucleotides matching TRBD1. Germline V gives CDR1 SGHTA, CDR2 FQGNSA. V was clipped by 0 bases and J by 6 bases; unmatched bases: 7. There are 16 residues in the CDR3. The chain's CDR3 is CASSLALNRGANEQFF. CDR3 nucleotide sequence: TGTGCCAGCAGCTTAGCGCTAAACAGGGGGGCCAATGAGCAGTTCTTC.

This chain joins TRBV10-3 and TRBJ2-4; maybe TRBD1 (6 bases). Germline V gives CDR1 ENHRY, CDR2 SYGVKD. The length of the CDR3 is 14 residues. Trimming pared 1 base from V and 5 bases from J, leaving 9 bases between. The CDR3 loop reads CAISEWGRENIQYF. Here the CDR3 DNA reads TGTGCCATCAGTGAGTGGGGGCGCGAAAACATTCAGTACTTC.